These 6 T cell receptor beta chains share one sample of origin, sequenced in a study of blood T cell repertoires in COVID-19 (dated by TCRdb to 2020 to 2022). The library relied on the immunoSEQ multiplex PCR assay. TCRdb retrieved this table from immuneACCESS and kept in-frame rearrangements only. Not all clones are present; in checked studies, unresolved V genes account for under half, and no reason is known for the remainder. For this sample the table gives roughly 250,000 clones, of which 65% to 80% were detected only once. The ten biggest clones cover 4% of the sample. The sample was peripheral blood. These receptors all come from a woman aged 40 to 55 with active or convalescent COVID-19.

This clone was detected only a few times. The chain employs TRBV27 and TRBJ2-1; D ambiguous. There are 14 residues in the CDR3. V lost 4 bases and J lost 7, with 14 bases in between. From germline, CDR1 is MNHEY and CDR2 SMNVEV (reference sequence). This CDR3 is CASSSLPTANEQFF. The CDR3 DNA is TGTGCCAGCAGTTCCCTCCCAACAGCTAATGAGCAGTTCTTC.

The chain uses TRBV11-2 and TRBJ1-1; possible D gene TRBD1, 6 bases. Germline values: CDR1 SGHAT, CDR2 FQNNGV. The CDR3 is made up of 15 amino acids. V was trimmed by 5 bases and J by 2 bases, leaving 15 bases between them. The CDR3 sequence: CASSTQTGRNTEAFF. For the CDR3, the DNA is TGTGCCAGCAGCACCCAAACAGGGAGAAACACTGAAGCTTTCTTT.

The CDR3 DNA is TGTGCCAGCAGCCCAGACAGGGCGGGAGGCTACACCTTC. Amino acid sequence: CASSPDRAGGYTF. The chain links TRBV5-4 to TRBJ1-2, with TRBD1 identical over 7 bases. The trim removed 4 bases at V and 8 bases at J, leaving 8 bases unmatched. CDR1 is SGHNT and CDR2 is YYREEE in the germline V gene (reference sequence). The CDR3 covers 13 residues.

This rearrangement joins TRBV5-1 to TRBJ1-2; D call uncertain. The CDR3 length is 15 residues. The germline V and J ends were trimmed by 0 bases and 6 bases, with 15 bases remaining between them. Germline assignment: CDR1 SGHRS and CDR2 YFSETQ. The CDR3 protein is CASSLERPAWDGYTF. The CDR3 region has the DNA TGCGCCAGCAGCTTGGAGCGGCCCGCCTGGGATGGCTACACCTTC. Using reference TRBV5-1 and TRBJ1-2 for the parts outside the CDR3, the full variable domain is KAGVTQTPRYLIKTRGQQVTLSCSPISGHRSVSWYQQTPGQGLQFLFEYFSETQRNKGNFPGRFSGRQFSNSRSEMNVSTLELGDSALYLCASSLERPAWDGYTFGSGTRLTVV.

This chain joins TRBV19 and TRBJ1-5; D is unresolved. Germline assignment: CDR1 LNHDA and CDR2 SQIVND (reference sequence). The CDR3 loop spans 13 amino acids. Trimming removed 6 bases from V and 4 bases from J, with 10 bases in between. This CDR3 reads CASSPTENQPQHF. The CDR3 DNA is TGTGCCAGTAGCCCAACAGAAAATCAGCCCCAGCATTTT. The entire variable domain, with the rest obtained from reference TRBV19 and TRBJ1-5, is as follows: DGGITQSPKYLFRKEGQNVTLSCEQNLNHDAMYWYRQDPGQGLRLIYYSQIVNDFQKGDIAEGYSVSREKKESFPLTVTSAQKNPTAFYLCASSPTENQPQHFGDGTRLSIL.

The genes are TRBV2 and TRBJ2-1, with 7 bases fitting TRBD2. J was trimmed by 2 bases and V by 3 bases; bases with no gene match: 13. From germline, CDR1 is SNHLY and CDR2 FYNNEI. The CDR3 runs to 18 residues. CDR3 bases: TGTGCCAGCAGTGACGAGCGGGACCACCCCAGGCCCTACAATGAGCAGTTCTTC. Translating gives CASSDERDHPRPYNEQFF.